These 20 T cell receptor beta chains were all obtained from the same sample, sequenced in a study of blood T cells in healthy people across ages. Through a sample-barcoded 5' primer and a J-beta primer mix, a second PCR was run for roughly 6 to 12 cycles. MiXCR was run by TCRdb on the 5' RACE reads, yielding one entry per CDR3 protein. The table records some 760,000 distinct CDR3 sequences, 25% of them present only once. This same sample was also part of a study on T cells of mothers and their children.

Sample: blood. The receptors stem from a boy aged 5-17 years in good health.

This clonotype appeared a few times. The V gene is TRBV6-5, the J gene TRBJ1-2; TRBD1 matches 7 bases. Germline V gene data show CDR1 as MNHEY and CDR2 as SVGAGI. The CDR3 has 13 residues. V shed 10 bases, J shed 7 bases, and the junction held 12 bases outside the gene matches. The CDR3 loop is CATTPEGAGGYTF. CDR3 bases: TGTGCCACAACCCCCGAGGGGGCAGGTGGCTACACCTTC.

In its sample, this clonotype was seen a few times. The rearrangement links TRBV19 to TRBJ2-1; D is ambiguous. Trimming removed 3 bases from V and 0 bases from J, with 6 bases in between. The CDR3 sequence is 14 residues long. The V gene's germline CDR1 is LNHDA and CDR2 SQIVND (reference sequence). This chain's CDR3 is CASSIDSSYNEQFF. The DNA for the CDR3 is TGTGCCAGTAGTATCGATAGCTCCTACAATGAGCAGTTCTTC.

V is TRBV10-3 and J is TRBJ1-5; D not resolved. V shed 0 bases and J shed 5 bases, with 8 bases lying between them. This CDR3 is built from 14 residues. From germline, CDR1 is ENHRY and CDR2 SYGVKD. DNA of the CDR3: TGTGCCATCAGTGAGTCAGATGATGATCAGCCCCAGCATTTT. Encoded protein: CAISESDDDQPQHF.

The J gene is TRBJ2-5, the V gene TRBV20-1; D is undetermined. There are 13 residues in the CDR3. V was shortened by 3 bases and J by 5 bases, with 13 bases between the two germline ends. Germline V gene data show CDR1 as DFQATT and CDR2 as SNEGSKA (reference sequence). The CDR3 DNA is TGCAGTGCTAGCGCGCATTCTATCGAGACCCAGTACTTC. This translates into CSASAHSIETQYF.

This clonotype was observed a few times. The V call is TRBV29-1, the J call TRBJ1-2; 8 nucleotides align to TRBD1. The CDR3 spans 12 residues. Looked up from germline, CDR1 is SQVTM and CDR2 is ANQGSEA. V was clipped by 6 bases and J by 7 bases; unmatched bases: 7. The CDR3 region is CSVTGTGSGYTF. The DNA for the CDR3 is TGCAGCGTCACCGGGACAGGTTCTGGCTACACCTTC.

The V gene is TRBV5-1, the J gene TRBJ2-5; no reliable D call. This CDR3 has 13 residues. V lost 1 base and J lost 5, with 9 bases in between. In germline, CDR1 is SGHRS, CDR2 YFSETQ. The CDR3 bases are TGCGCCAGCAGCTTGCGAGATCGGGAGACCCAGTACTTC. Translated, it gives CASSLRDRETQYF.

This clonotype showed up just a few times. This rearrangement joins TRBV29-1 to TRBJ1-1; unclear D gene. Trimming shortened V by 6 bases and J by 0 bases, and 11 bases separated the two germline ends. The germline CDR1 and CDR2 sequences are SQVTM and ANQGSEA. This CDR3 contains 13 residues. CDR3 nucleotides: TGCAGCGTCATAGGGAGATTGAACACTGAAGCTTTCTTT. Its protein product is CSVIGRLNTEAFF.

This clonotype was seen once. The chain couples TRBV28 to TRBJ1-5; D ambiguous. CDR3 length equals 13 residues. Germline loops: CDR1 MDHEN, CDR2 SYDVKM. Trimming pared 7 bases from V and 2 bases from J, leaving 9 bases between. CDR3: CASNSLGNQPQHF. The CDR3 bases are TGTGCCAGCAACTCCCTGGGCAATCAGCCCCAGCATTTT.

The chain has TRBV7-2 and TRBJ1-1; no firm D call. This CDR3 region has 12 residues. The V and J ends lost 0 bases and 8 bases respectively, with 7 bases between them. Per germline, CDR1 SGHTA and CDR2 FQGNSA. The CDR3 DNA reads as TGTGCCAGCAGCTTAGCAGGTATAGAAGCTTTCTTT. The encoded protein is CASSLAGIEAFF.

This sequence joins TRBV29-1 and TRBJ2-4, with D uncertain. CDR3 length equals 13 residues. Trimming cost V 6 bases and J 4 bases, with 13 bases left between them. Looked up from germline, CDR1 is SQVTM and CDR2 is ANQGSEA. CDR3 in DNA: TGCAGCGTCCTGGGTTGGCAGAAAAACATTCAGTACTTC. Translation: CSVLGWQKNIQYF.

The rearrangement links TRBV5-1 to TRBJ2-5; TRBD1 aligns across 8 bases. The V gene's germline CDR1 is SGHRS and CDR2 YFSETQ. After removal of 9 bases from V and 5 bases from J, the junction contained 12 bases not matched to a gene. CDR3 size: 14 residues. The CDR3 here is CATQTGQGRETQYF. In nucleotides, the CDR3 is TGCGCCACCCAGACCGGACAGGGACGGGAGACCCAGTACTTC. Full variable domain (missing parts from reference TRBV5-1 and TRBJ2-5): KAGVTQTPRYLIKTRGQQVTLSCSPISGHRSVSWYQQTPGQGLQFLFEYFSETQRNKGNFPGRFSGRQFSNSRSEMNVSTLELGDSALYLCATQTGQGRETQYFGPGTRLLVL.

The rearrangement joins TRBV2 to TRBJ2-2, with 10 nucleotides matching TRBD2. CDR3 size: 15 residues. Germline V CDR1 and CDR2: SNHLY, FYNNEI. Losses at the gene ends were 4 bases for V and 3 bases for J; bases not matched to a gene: 2. The CDR3 sequence: CASSGTSGDTGELFF. CDR3 sequence (DNA): TGTGCCAGCAGTGGGACTAGCGGAGACACCGGGGAGCTGTTTTTT.

There are a few counts of this clonotype. The V gene is TRBV20-1, the J gene TRBJ2-3; 9 nucleotides align to TRBD2. Germline V gives CDR1 DFQATT, CDR2 SNEGSKA (reference sequence). The CDR3 length is 16 residues. V dropped 1 base and J dropped 0; count of bases not matched to a gene: 5. CDR3 coding DNA: TGCAGTGCTAGAGGCCTAGCGGGACCCAGCACAGATACGCAGTATTTT. It encodes CSARGLAGPSTDTQYF.

This clonotype was counted a few times. The V gene is TRBV6-5, the J gene TRBJ2-5, with D possibly being TRBD2 (6 bases). The J call may be in error: the DNA end matches TRBJ2-7 better. The CDR3 covers 15 residues. In germline, CDR1 is MNHEY, CDR2 SVGAGI. DNA of the CDR3: TGTGCCAGCAGTTACATCGGAGGGCAGCTCTACGAGCAGTACTTC. It is translated as CASSYIGGQLYEQYF.

This clonotype occurred a few times. The chain carries TRBV18 and TRBJ1-2, with 7 bases that match TRBD1. V shed 3 bases and J 4 bases; nucleotides not matched to a gene: 8. The CDR3 loop spans 15 amino acids. The germline V gene has CDR1 KGHSH and CDR2 LQKENI. The CDR3 protein is CASSPTPQGTYGYTF. CDR3 nucleotides: TGTGCCAGCTCACCCACCCCACAGGGGACCTATGGCTACACCTTC.

The genes are TRBV20-1 and TRBJ1-5, with D possibly matching TRBD1 (5 bases). Germline values: CDR1 DFQATT, CDR2 SNEGSKA (reference sequence). Trimming removed 3 bases from V and 2 bases from J, with 14 bases in between. The CDR3 consists of 15 residues. The chain's CDR3 is CSASPGGRGNQPQHF. The CDR3 DNA sequence: TGCAGTGCTAGCCCGGGGGGAAGAGGCAATCAGCCCCAGCATTTT.

The V and J genes are TRBV7-6 and TRBJ2-5; maybe TRBD1 (6 bases). The DNA end favors TRBJ2-7, so the J call may be wrong. This CDR3 contains 15 residues. Germline CDR1 reads SGHVS; CDR2 reads FNYEAQ. The CDR3 is CASSLEQGTSYEQYF. In DNA form, the CDR3 reads TGTGCCAGCAGCCTTGAACAGGGAACGTCCTACGAGCAGTACTTC.

This clonotype was seen once. The gene calls are TRBV12-3 or TRBV12-4 and TRBJ2-5; D is undetermined. The CDR3 covers 14 residues. Between the trimmed V and J ends, which lost 4 bases and 2 bases, there was a span of 11 bases. CDR3 DNA sequence: TGTGCCAGCAGTTCTAGATATAAACAAGAGACCCAGTACTTC. This translates into CASSSRYKQETQYF.

A word on this clonotype: One end of the junction does not line up with germline, which may come from a read error. The chain is built from TRBV5-1 and TRBJ2-5, with TRBD1 matching 9 bases. Per germline, CDR1 SGHRS and CDR2 YFSETQ. This CDR3 is 12 amino acids long. The CDR3 protein is CASSFDRTGEFF. The CDR3 coding sequence is TGCGCCAGCAGCTTTGACAGGACAGGGGAGTTCTTC.

The sample holds a few counts of this clonotype. The CDR3 loop reads CSARGWGRETQYF. CDR3 sequence (DNA): TGCAGTGCTAGAGGTTGGGGGCGCGAGACCCAGTACTTC. The rearrangement uses TRBV20-1 and TRBJ2-5, with D possibly matching TRBD1 (6 bases). The germline V gene encodes CDR1 DFQATT and CDR2 SNEGSKA (reference sequence). The CDR3 is 13 residues long. Trimming left V 1 base short and J 5 bases short, with 11 bases between.